What follows are 19 T cell receptor beta chains derived from one specimen sequenced in a study of blood T cell repertoires in COVID-19. The method was immunoSEQ multiplex PCR; TCRdb's version includes in-frame clones alone and lacks a portion of them. The sample comprises 150,000 to 200,000 clones, 85% to 90% of which are singletons, and over 9% rests with the top ten. The source material was peripheral blood. The origin of the receptors is a woman in her seventies with COVID-19, enrolled during active disease.

The V call is TRBV28, the J call TRBJ2-3; 7 nucleotides line up with TRBD2. From germline, CDR1 is MDHEN and CDR2 SYDVKM. The CDR3 extends over 14 amino acids. The junction had 8 bases not matched to a gene; V was cut back by 5 bases and J by 6 bases. CDR3 region: CASSLGGKGDTQYF. The CDR3 nucleotides read TGTGCCAGCAGTCTCGGGGGGAAAGGGGATACGCAGTATTTT.

The rearrangement uses TRBV3-1 (or the pseudogene TRBV3-2) and TRBJ1-4, with TRBD1 matching over 8 bases. J lost 7 bases, V lost 2 bases, and 6 bases had no gene match. This CDR3 contains 15 residues. CDR1 and CDR2 from the germline V gene are LGHDT and YNNKEL (reference sequence). The CDR3, as DNA: TGTGCCAGCAGCCAAAATACAGGGGGGTTTGAAAAACTGTTTTTT. As protein: CASSQNTGGFEKLFF.

The rearrangement joins TRBV3-1 (or the pseudogene TRBV3-2) to TRBJ2-2, with TRBD1 identical over 7 bases. The CDR3 is 16 residues long. V lost 0 bases and J lost 8; bases outside the gene matches: 9. Germline V CDR1 and CDR2: LGHDT, YNNKEL (reference sequence). The CDR3 sequence: CASSQENRGEPGELFF. CDR3 in DNA: TGTGCCAGCAGCCAAGAAAACAGGGGTGAACCGGGGGAGCTGTTTTTT.

The J gene is TRBJ2-5, the V gene TRBV5-6, with 10 bases that match TRBD2. CDR3 length: 15 amino acids. CDR1 and CDR2 (germline): SGHDT, YYEEEE. With 4 bases clipped from V and 1 base from J, the junction kept 4 bases outside the gene matches. The DNA for the CDR3 is TGTGCCAGCAGCCTAGCGGGGGATCCCCAAGAGACCCAGTACTTC. Its translation is CASSLAGDPQETQYF.

A few counts support this clone. This chain links TRBV24-1 with TRBJ1-2; D is possibly TRBD1 (6 bases). The CDR3 extends over 13 amino acids. The V gene lost 7 bases and the J gene lost 6 bases, with 14 bases spanning the gap. Germline loops: CDR1 KGHDR, CDR2 SFDVKD. CDR3 nucleotide sequence: TGTGCCACCAGCCGCCGAGGGGGAAATGGCTACACCTTC. This codes for CATSRRGGNGYTF.

V and J are TRBV2 and TRBJ1-6, with D possibly matching TRBD1 (6 bases). The CDR3 length is 15 residues. The germline CDR1 and CDR2 sequences are SNHLY and FYNNEI. Trimming stripped 5 bases from V and 5 bases from J, with 13 bases between. In nucleotides, the CDR3 is TGTGCCAGCAGTATCAACAGGGTGGATAATTCACCCCTCCACTTT. Residues: CASSINRVDNSPLHF.

The J gene is TRBJ2-2, the V gene TRBV9, with D tentatively TRBD1 (6 bases). Trimming removed 0 bases at V and 2 bases at J, with 14 bases between. Germline loops: CDR1 SGDLS, CDR2 YYNGEE. The CDR3 loop spans 17 amino acids. The DNA of the CDR3 is TGTGCCAGCAGCGTAGGAGGGCAGGGGTCCAACACCGGGGAGCTGTTTTTT. The encoded protein is CASSVGGQGSNTGELFF.

This clone was counted once. The chain employs TRBV11-2 and TRBJ2-7, with a possible D match to TRBD1 (6 bases). V was cut by 0 bases and J by 1 base, with 10 bases left in between. Germline values: CDR1 SGHAT, CDR2 FQNNGV. CDR3 size: 15 residues. The CDR3 bases are TGTGCCAGCAGCTTAGACCACAGGGTTTCCTACGAGCAGTACTTC. It specifies CASSLDHRVSYEQYF.

This chain connects TRBV5-1 to TRBJ1-6; 7 bases align to TRBD1. The V gene end was trimmed by 3 bases and the J gene end by 7 bases; junction bases not matched to a gene: 4. CDR1 is SGHRS and CDR2 is YFSETQ in the germline V gene. The CDR3 spans 14 residues. The CDR3 nucleotides are TGCGCCAGCAGCTATGGGACAGCAAATTCACCCCTCCACTTT. Its translation is CASSYGTANSPLHF.

The J gene is TRBJ1-2, the V gene TRBV30; TRBD1 agrees at 11 bases. The germline V gene encodes CDR1 GTSNPN and CDR2 SVGIG (reference sequence). J lost 6 bases, V lost 5 bases, and 14 bases had no gene match. The CDR3 has 16 residues. DNA for the CDR3: TGTGCCTGGGTGAGGTGGACAGGGGGCCCAATGGATGGCTACACCTTC. Translating it yields CAWVRWTGGPMDGYTF.

This clone occurred once. The rearrangement joins TRBV2 to TRBJ2-4; D gene unclear. Per germline, CDR1 SNHLY and CDR2 FYNNEI. The CDR3 contains 13 residues. V lost 1 base and J lost 3, with 4 bases in between. For the CDR3, the DNA is TGTGCCAGCAGTGAAGGGAGCAAAAACATTCAGTACTTC. Its translation is CASSEGSKNIQYF. Full variable domain (missing parts from reference TRBV2 and TRBJ2-4): EPEVTQTPSHQVTQMGQEVILRCVPISNHLYFYWYRQILGQKVEFLVSFYNNEISEKSEIFDDQFSVERPDGSNFTLKIRSTKLEDSAMYFCASSEGSKNIQYFGAGTRLSVL.

In its sample, this clone was seen once. The chain uses TRBV5-1 and TRBJ1-2; D call uncertain. Between the trimmed V and J ends, which lost 0 bases and 6 bases, there was a span of 6 bases. CDR3 length: 12 amino acids. Per germline, CDR1 SGHRS and CDR2 YFSETQ. The CDR3 DNA sequence: TGCGCCAGCAGCTTGGCAGGTCATGGCTACACCTTC. Protein product: CASSLAGHGYTF.

The rearrangement links TRBV10-1 to TRBJ2-1; the D gene is possibly TRBD2 (5 bases). V lost 0 bases to trimming and J lost 5 bases, with 14 bases between them. There are 16 residues in the CDR3. From germline, CDR1 is WNHNN and CDR2 SYGVQD (reference sequence). The DNA for the CDR3 is TGCGCCAGCAGTGAGTCAAAGAGGGATCGCCACAATGAGCAGTTCTTC. Its translation is CASSESKRDRHNEQFF.

The CDR3 region has the DNA TGTGCCAGTAGTGAAAGGGGGCGATATGGCTACACCTTC. It yields the protein CASSERGRYGYTF. The chain joins TRBV19 to TRBJ1-2, with 7 bases that match TRBD1. J was trimmed by 5 bases and V by 5 bases; bases with no gene match: 5. The CDR3 is 13 amino acids. CDR1 and CDR2 (germline): LNHDA, SQIVND (reference sequence).

The chain employs TRBV4-1 and TRBJ1-2; D unclear. V was clipped by 1 base and J by 4 bases, with 10 bases between them. The CDR3 consists of 14 residues. The germline gives CDR1 MGHRA, CDR2 YSYEKL. The DNA of the CDR3 is TGCGCCAGCAGCCAAGCCAGGTCCGGCTATGGCTACACCTTC. It specifies CASSQARSGYGYTF.

The chain recombines TRBV18 with TRBJ2-2; 8 positions match TRBD1. The CDR3 consists of 15 residues. Per the germline V gene, CDR1 is KGHSH and CDR2 is LQKENI. With 4 bases clipped from V and 5 bases from J, the junction kept 6 bases outside the gene matches. CDR3 DNA: TGTGCCAGCTCACAACGGACAGGGAGTACCGGGGAGCTGTTTTTT. Protein product: CASSQRTGSTGELFF.

This chain joins TRBV7-9 and TRBJ1-2, with 9 positions matching TRBD1. The CDR3 is made up of 14 amino acids. Germline-derived CDR1 and CDR2 are SEHNR and FQNEAQ (reference sequence). Trimming at V came to 1 base and at J to 3 bases, leaving 0 bases not matched to a gene. The CDR3 nucleotides read TGTGCCAGCAGCTTAGGGACAGGGGACTATGGCTACACCTTC. Protein: CASSLGTGDYGYTF. Filled out from reference TRBV7-9 and TRBJ1-2, the complete variable domain reads DTGVSQNPRHKITKRGQNVTFRCDPISEHNRLYWYRQTLGQGPEFLTYFQNEAQLEKSRLLSDRFSAERPKGSFSTLEIQRTEQGDSAMYLCASSLGTGDYGYTFGSGTRLTVV.

This clone was observed a few times. The chain employs TRBV5-1 and TRBJ1-1, with D uncertain. Between the trimmed V and J ends, which lost 3 bases and 1 base, there was a span of 10 bases. The CDR3 runs to 14 residues. The germline V gene has CDR1 SGHRS and CDR2 YFSETQ. The chain's CDR3 is CASSSGAGNTEAFF. CDR3 nucleotide sequence: TGCGCCAGCAGCTCCGGCGCAGGGAACACTGAAGCTTTCTTT. Drawing the rest from reference TRBV5-1 and TRBJ1-1, the complete variable domain is KAGVTQTPRYLIKTRGQQVTLSCSPISGHRSVSWYQQTPGQGLQFLFEYFSETQRNKGNFPGRFSGRQFSNSRSEMNVSTLELGDSALYLCASSSGAGNTEAFFGQGTRLTVV.

This sequence joins TRBV9 and TRBJ1-6; unclear D gene. Deletions cut 0 bases from V and 11 bases from J, with 9 bases between. The CDR3 contains 13 residues. Germline loops: CDR1 SGDLS, CDR2 YYNGEE. CDR3 amino acids: CASSVESQTPLHF. CDR3 nucleotide sequence: TGTGCCAGCAGCGTAGAATCACAGACACCCCTCCACTTT. The variable domain in full, with the rest retrieved from reference TRBV9 and TRBJ1-6, is DSGVTQTPKHLITATGQRVTLRCSPRSGDLSVYWYQQSLDQGLQFLIQYYNGEERAKGNILERFSAQQFPDLHSELNLSSLELGDSALYFCASSVESQTPLHFGNGTRLTVT.